This TCR beta chain was profiled in a study of blood T cell repertoires in COVID-19. Clones were sequenced by immunoSEQ multiplex PCR, and TCRdb holds only the in-frame ones, with some missing. The sample contains hundreds of thousands of clones, about 86% of which appear only once. The CDR3 sequence is 14 residues long. V lost 2 bases and J 4 bases, leaving 11 bases between the germline ends. Germline V gene data show CDR1 as LGHDT and CDR2 as YNNKEL (reference sequence). Input material: peripheral blood. The receptor's source is a young woman who had recovered from COVID-19. V is TRBV3-1 (or the pseudogene TRBV3-2) and J is TRBJ1-2; D may be TRBD1 (6 bases). In DNA form, the CDR3 reads TGTGCCAGCAGCCAAATTACGACAGGCTATGGCTACACCTTC. Translating it yields CASSQITTGYGYTF.